This TCR beta chain comes out of a study of shared clonotypes between healthy human individuals. Study overall: The study used three CD4 naive, three CD4 memory, two CD8 naive and one CD8 memory plate per donor.

Clones were sequenced by immunoSEQ multiplex PCR, and TCRdb holds only the in-frame ones, with some missing. The data show 600,000 to 800,000 clones, around 70% seen once. The CDR3 is 14 residues long. The germline CDR1 and CDR2 sequences are MDHEN and SYDVKM. Trimming cost V 2 bases and J 8 bases; bases outside gene matches: 7. The sample was memory CD4+ T cells sorted from blood. Subset specified: CD45RA-negative fraction. This chain uses TRBV28 with TRBJ2-3; TRBD2 agrees at 7 bases. The TCR originated in a woman between 25 and 40 years old in good health. CDR3 amino acids: CASSLTYSGRTQYF. The CDR3 coding sequence is TGTGCCAGCAGTTTAACATATAGCGGGCGTACGCAGTATTTT.